What follows are 9 T cell receptor beta chains derived from one specimen sequenced in a study of blood T cell repertoires in COVID-19. The method was immunoSEQ multiplex PCR; TCRdb's version includes in-frame clones alone and lacks a portion of them. The sample consists of 120,000 to 150,000 clones, approximately 86% of them appearing once. Sequences were obtained from peripheral blood. Every receptor here comes from a woman between 40 and 55 years old with active or convalescent COVID-19.

The rearrangement links TRBV4-3 to TRBJ2-5, with D tentatively TRBD2 (7 bases). Germline loops: CDR1 LGHNA, CDR2 YSLEER. V was cut by 2 bases and J by 5 bases, with 18 bases left in between. The CDR3 covers 16 residues. Here the CDR3 DNA reads TGCGCCAGCAGCCAACTCCCCCTTAGGGGGGGGGAGACCCAGTACTTC. It codes for CASSQLPLRGGETQYF.

This clone occurred once. The chain has TRBV7-9 and TRBJ1-2, with a weak D call TRBD1 (6 bases). Between the trimmed V and J ends, which lost 11 bases and 1 base, there was a span of 8 bases. Germline CDR1 is SEHNR and CDR2 is FQNEAQ (reference sequence). The CDR3 contains 11 residues. In DNA, the CDR3 is TGTGCCCTACAGGGTAACTATGGCTACACCTTC. As protein: CALQGNYGYTF.

This clone has just a few counts. The rearrangement links TRBV18 to TRBJ1-4, with 7 bases identical to TRBD1. V lost 6 bases, J lost 3 bases, and 10 bases stayed unmatched. Germline V gene data show CDR1 as KGHSH and CDR2 as LQKENI. This CDR3 contains 16 residues. The DNA for the CDR3 is TGTGCCAGCTCGCCTACCACGACAGGGCCTAATGAAAAACTGTTTTTT. This codes for CASSPTTTGPNEKLFF.

The chain has TRBV28 and TRBJ2-1; TRBD2 agrees at 7 bases. V trimming: 3 bases; J trimming: 9 bases; junction bases outside the gene matches: 8. The germline gives CDR1 MDHEN, CDR2 SYDVKM. The CDR3 has 14 amino acids. The CDR3, as DNA: TGTGCCAGCAGTTTGAGCCTAGGGAGGGGTGAGCAGTTCTTC. Its protein product is CASSLSLGRGEQFF.

The genes are TRBV23-1 and TRBJ2-1, with a tentative D call TRBD1 (6 bases). Being an ORF, TRBV23-1 has a function that is uncertain. Trimming took off 7 bases at V and 9 bases at J, with 25 bases between the two ends. The CDR3 runs 16 residues. This CDR3 is CASIKKCGNREGEQFF. DNA of the CDR3: TGCGCCAGCATCAAAAAATGTGGCAACAGGGAAGGTGAGCAGTTCTTC.

In its sample, this clone was seen a few times. The CDR3 sequence is CASSISNRGRSGYTF. CDR3 DNA sequence: TGTGCCAGTAGTATATCTAACAGGGGGCGAAGTGGCTACACCTTC. The rearrangement uses TRBV19 and TRBJ1-2; 9 positions match TRBD1. CDR1 is LNHDA and CDR2 is SQIVND in the germline V gene (reference sequence). V lost 2 bases and J lost 7; bases outside the gene matches: 8. This CDR3 region has 15 residues.

The chain is built from TRBV5-6 and TRBJ2-3; D is possibly TRBD1 (5 bases). V shed 0 bases and J shed 2 bases, with 16 bases lying between them. CDR3 size: 17 residues. CDR1 and CDR2 from the germline V gene are SGHDT and YYEEEE. The CDR3 here is CASSLESDGHYTDTQYF. The CDR3 nucleotides are TGTGCCAGCAGCTTGGAATCCGATGGACACTACACAGATACGCAGTATTTT.

The V call is TRBV6-5, the J call TRBJ1-2; no clear D gene. The germline V gene encodes CDR1 MNHEY and CDR2 SVGAGI. Trimming left V 4 bases short and J 5 bases short, with 17 bases between. The CDR3 is 15 residues long. CDR3 in DNA: TGTGCCAGCAGTTCCACACCGGGCCCGGGGTATGGCTACACCTTC. It encodes CASSSTPGPGYGYTF.

This clone has a handful of counts. The chain is built from TRBV19 and TRBJ1-1; D gene unclear. This CDR3 is 13 amino acids long. Trimming shortened V by 9 bases and J by 0 bases, and 11 bases separated the two germline ends. Germline values: CDR1 LNHDA, CDR2 SQIVND (reference sequence). The CDR3 region is CASSTRMNTEAFF. The CDR3 nucleotides are TGTGCCAGCTCGACACGAATGAACACTGAAGCTTTCTTT.